These T cell receptor beta chains were read from a single sample in a study of graft-versus-host responses after intestinal transplantation. Libraries were prepared by immunoSEQ multiplex PCR; TCRdb keeps only in-frame clonotypes and omits some of them. The table has 20,000 to 25,000 clones, approximately 46% seen once. The material was alloreactive CD4+ T cells from a mixed lymphocyte reaction culture, obtained before intestinal transplant. The receptors here all came from a human patient who received an intestinal transplant. The conserved cysteine and the conserved F or W are not part of the CDR3 here.

>TRBJ1-2|TRBV7-9
ASSSSGTWYGYT
>TRBJ2-7|TRBV5-1
ASSPRGGSVYEQY
>TRBJ2-4|TRBV4-1
ASSLATSGQNIQY
>TRBJ2-7|TRBV4-1
ASSPSLAGGWVYEQY
>TRBJ1-3|TRBV18
ASSPMAGSSGNTIY
>TRBJ2-7|TRBV18
ASSGLGGPSYEQY
>TRBJ2-3|TRBV5-1
ASSLTPGQGYSTDTQY
>TRBJ1-5|TRBV10-2
ASSPSQVPNQPQH
>TRBJ1-4|TRBV6-4
ASSDSGRHNEKLF
>TRBJ2-7|TRBV6-5
ASSYNRGIYEQY
>TRBJ1-6|TRBV10-3
AISSGPNSPLH
>TRBJ1-2|TRBV11-2
ASSLTGSPYGYT
>TRBJ2-1|TRBV7-3
ASSPTASGGAYEQF
>TRBJ1-4|TRBV4-2
ASSQERGLFNEKLF